This T cell receptor (beta chain) appears in the sequencing data of a study of low-dose radiotherapy and immunotherapy resistance in tumors. As for the study in general: Every two weeks, cyclophosphamide 200 mg/m2 was infused one day before radiation plus immunotherapy.

The germline CDR1 and CDR2 sequences are DFQATT and SNEGSKA (reference sequence). The V segment lost 0 bases and the J segment 3 bases; nucleotides outside the gene matches: 12. This CDR3 has 18 amino acids. TRAV- and TRBV-specific primers were used for first-strand cDNA, which covered alpha and beta chains. The PCR that amplified TCRs ran for around 20 cycles, relying on a constant-region primer and a V-primer adapter. By in vitro transcription, the isolated mRNA was amplified. One entry per CDR3 protein, called by TCRdb with MiXCR from the reads. Found here are approximately 90,000 distinct CDR3 sequences, roughly 9% of them singletons; the top ten hold 1%. The table lists this clonotype with many counts. The sample's time point: before trial treatment. Enrollment required an advanced solid tumor negative for tumor-infiltrating lymphocytes.

The sequence came from a male donor with prostate cancer. The rearrangement uses TRBV20-1 and TRBJ2-2, with 8 positions matching TRBD1. Sequencing used PBMCs, obtained before treatment. CDR3 region: CSARDESRTGRYTGELFF. The CDR3 DNA is TGCAGTGCTAGAGACGAGAGCCGGACAGGGCGTTACACCGGGGAGCTGTTTTTT.